This is a list of T cell receptor beta chains from one sample in a study of T cells in Graves' hyperthyroidism and ophthalmopathy. TCRdb used MiXCR to reprocess the multiplex PCR reads, holding one entry per CDR3 protein. The sample consists of approximately 500,000 distinct CDR3 sequences, about 43% of them appearing once. Material for sequencing was peripheral blood or thyroid tissue (not recorded which). These receptors all stem from a woman aged 18-35 years with Graves' hyperthyroidism. Both conserved end residues are part of each CDR3. A D gene is named only where the DNA matches it firmly. Clone sizes are given selectively: once, few, many, or a class where the clone is expanded.

>TRBV24-1|once|TRBD1|TRBJ2-1
TGTGCCACCAGTGATCAACCGCCCAGGGGACAGAATAATGAGCAGTTCTTC
CATSDQPPRGQNNEQFF
>TRBV7-6|many|TRBD2|TRBJ2-3
TGTGCCAGCAGCTACCCTATAGCGGGAGAGAGCACAGATACGCAGTATTTT
CASSYPIAGESTDTQYF
>TRBV19|many|.|TRBJ1-1
TGTGCCAGTAGTATCCCAGAGATGAACACTGAAGCTTTCTTT
CASSIPEMNTEAFF
>TRBV19|.|.|TRBJ2-7
TGTGCCAGTAGGGTGGACGAGCAGTACTTC
CASRVDEQYF
>TRBV13|many|.|TRBJ1-4
TGTGCCAGCAGCTTAGGAGGGGGAGATGAAAAACTGTTTTTT
CASSLGGGDEKLFF
>TRBV5-8|many|TRBD2|TRBJ2-7
TGTGCCAGCAGCTTGGTCCTGAGCGGGAGGGAAGGAGGGTACGAGCAGTACTTC
CASSLVLSGREGGYEQYF
>TRBV6-5|many|.|TRBJ1-3
TGTGCCAGCACCCCGAGCGCAATCTCTGGAAACACCATATATTTT
CASTPSAISGNTIYF
>TRBV6-1|few|TRBD2|TRBJ2-7
TGTGCCAGCAGTCGGGGTCCTCTCCGGCGGGAGTCCTACGAGCAGTACTTC
CASSRGPLRRESYEQYF
>TRBV4-1|.|TRBD1|TRBJ1-1
TGCGCCAGCAGCAAGGGACAGCGCACTGAAGCTTTCTTT
CASSKGQRTEAFF
>TRBV29-1|.|.|TRBJ1-2
TGCAGCGAGAGGGGACTAGCGGGGGGTGGCTACACCTTC
CSERGLAGGGYTF
>TRBV19|.|TRBD1|TRBJ1-5
TGTGCCAGTACTCAAACCCGAGGGACAGGTAGCAATCAGCCCCAGCATTTT
CASTQTRGTGSNQPQHF
>TRBV6-5|few|.|TRBJ2-2
TGTGCCAGCAGGAACGGGGGCATGGACACCGGGGAGCTGTTTTTT
CASRNGGMDTGELFF
>TRBV7-3|many|TRBD1|TRBJ2-2
TGTGCCAGCAGCTTATACGGACAGGGGGTGAGCGGGGAGCTGTTTTTT
CASSLYGQGVSGELFF
>TRBV7-2|.|TRBD1|TRBJ2-7
TGTGCCAGCAGCTTATGGGGACCGCCCGGACAGGGACGCTACGAGCAGTACTTC
CASSLWGPPGQGRYEQYF
>TRBV6-6|many|.|TRBJ1-5
TGTGCCAGCAGCCCTAAAGGGGTTTTGAGCAATCAGCCCCAGCATTTT
CASSPKGVLSNQPQHF
>TRBV18|.|.|TRBJ2-3
TGTGCCAGCTCACCACCAATGGGCACAGATACGCAGTATTTT
CASSPPMGTDTQYF
>TRBV7-9|many|.|TRBJ1-2
TGTGCCAGCAGCTTTGGTGGTCCCCCCACCTTC
CASSFGGPPTF
>TRBV13|.|TRBD2|TRBJ2-2
TGTGCCAGCAGCTTGGGGACTAGCGGGTTCACCGGGGAGCTGTTTTTT
CASSLGTSGFTGELFF
>TRBV29-1|many|.|TRBJ1-6
TGCAGCGTTGCAGGGGCCCGGATTTCACCCCTCCACTTT
CSVAGARISPLHF
>TRBV4-2|many|.|TRBJ1-5
TGTGCCAGCAGCCAAAATAGCAATCAGCCCCAGCATTTT
CASSQNSNQPQHF
>TRBV15|many|TRBD1|TRBJ1-2
TGTGCCACCAGCAGGACGGACAGGGGTCATGGCTACACCTTC
CATSRTDRGHGYTF
>TRBV20-1|once|TRBD1|TRBJ1-1
TGCAGTGCGACAGGGGCCAGGGGATTTGTCACTGAAGCTTTCTTT
CSATGARGFVTEAFF
>TRBV12-3/TRBV12-4|.|.|TRBJ2-1
TGTGCCAGCAGTTACGTGGACTACAATGAGCAGTTCTTC
CASSYVDYNEQFF
>TRBV7-2|many|.|TRBJ2-7
TGTGCCAGCAGCGTCTCGGACAGAGCAACCTACGAGCAGTACTTC
CASSVSDRATYEQYF
>TRBV20-1|.|.|TRBJ2-7
TGCAGTTCTGGGTACGGCTTGGGCGAGCAGTACTTC
CSSGYGLGEQYF
>TRBV19|few|.|TRBJ1-3
TGTGCCAGTAGTATCATAGGGACTGCTGGAAACACCATATATTTT
CASSIIGTAGNTIYF
>TRBV19|many|.|TRBJ1-5
TGTGCCAGTAGTACCGGAATCGGCAGAGGCAATCAGCCCCAGCATTTT
CASSTGIGRGNQPQHF
>TRBV5-1|many|.|TRBJ1-2
TGCGCCAGCAGCCCGGGGACAACCCGACTTTATGGCTACACCTTC
CASSPGTTRLYGYTF
>TRBV6-5|.|TRBD1|TRBJ1-5
TGTGCCAGCAGTGAACCGGGACAGGGTTTTCAGCCCCAGCATTTT
CASSEPGQGFQPQHF
>TRBV7-8|.|TRBD2|TRBJ2-7
TGTGCCAGCAGCTTAGCTAGCGGGAGGTTTAATGAGCAGTACTTC
CASSLASGRFNEQYF
>TRBV20-1|many|.|TRBJ2-5
TGCAGTGCTCCTGACAGCAACCAAGAGACCCAGTACTTC
CSAPDSNQETQYF
>TRBV24-1|.|TRBD1|TRBJ2-7
TGTGCCACCAGTGAGTCGGGACAGGGCTTCTACGAGCAGTACTTC
CATSESGQGFYEQYF
>TRBV9|many|.|TRBJ1-1
TGTGCCAGCAGCGTAGGGTTTGGTACTGAAGCTTTCTTT
CASSVGFGTEAFF
>TRBV6-5|few|.|TRBJ1-1
TGTGCCAGCAGTCCGACAACTTTGACAGCCATCCTTGAAGCTTTCTTT
CASSPTTLTAILEAFF
>TRBV7-9|many|.|TRBJ2-5
TGTGCCAGCAGCTTGGTAGGGACCCAGTACTTC
CASSLVGTQYF
>TRBV4-2|many|.|TRBJ1-4
TGTGCCAGCAGCCAAGTTTGGCAGGGAAATGAAAAACTGTTTTTT
CASSQVWQGNEKLFF
>TRBV11-2|.|TRBD2|TRBJ2-7
TGTGCCAGCAGTCCCCGACTAGCGGGAGTGTTCTCCTACGAGCAGTACTTC
CASSPRLAGVFSYEQYF
>TRBV2|many|.|TRBJ1-1
TGTGCCGCCAATTGGGACCGAGTGAACACTGAAGCTTTCTTT
CAANWDRVNTEAFF
>TRBV7-6|.|TRBD1|TRBJ2-7
TGTGCTAGCGAGGGGGCAGAGTTCGAGCAGTACTTC
CASEGAEFEQYF
>TRBV19|.|.|TRBJ2-5
TGTGCCAGTAGTCCCACAGGGTATCGAGAGACCCAGTACTTC
CASSPTGYRETQYF
>TRBV15|many|.|TRBJ2-3
TGTGCCACCACTGTATACCAAGGGGCAGATACGCAGTATTTT
CATTVYQGADTQYF
>TRBV20-1|.|.|TRBJ2-7
TGCAGTGTGGGGAAGGAGTACTTC
CSVGKEYF
>TRBV10-2|.|.|TRBJ1-2
TGCGCCAGCAAGGACCACAGGGAATATGGCTACACCTTC
CASKDHREYGYTF
>TRBV24-1|.|TRBD2|TRBJ2-3
TGTGCCACCAGTGATTCAAAGCGGGATTTGACAGATACGCAGTATTTT
CATSDSKRDLTDTQYF
>TRBV25-1|.|.|TRBJ2-7
TGTGCCAGCAGTGCTGGCAGCTACCAACACGAGCAGTACTTC
CASSAGSYQHEQYF
>TRBV7-3|few|.|TRBJ2-1
TGTGCCAGCAGTCCTGACATAAACTACAATGAGCAGTTCTTC
CASSPDINYNEQFF
>TRBV12-3/TRBV12-4|.|.|TRBJ2-7
TGTGCCAGCAGTGGAGAAAGCTCCTACAATGAGCAGTACTTC
CASSGESSYNEQYF
>TRBV7-9|many|TRBD2|TRBJ2-7
TGTGCCAGCAGCTCGACGACTAGCGGGGACTCCTACGAGCAGTACTTC
CASSSTTSGDSYEQYF
>TRBV20-1|.|TRBD2|TRBJ2-1
TGCAGTGCTACCAGAGAGGGACTAGCGGGAAAGGAGGGGGAGCAGTTCTTC
CSATREGLAGKEGEQFF
>TRBV7-2|many|.|TRBJ1-1
TGTGCCAGCAGCTTAGCGGTCACTGAAGCTTTCTTT
CASSLAVTEAFF
>TRBV20-1|many|.|TRBJ1-5
TGCAGTGTTCTAGACAGGAGACATAGCAATCAGCCCCAGCATTTT
CSVLDRRHSNQPQHF
>TRBV30|.|.|TRBJ2-5
TGTGCCTGGAGGATGGGTTGGGGACGTCTTGAGACCCAGTACTTC
CAWRMGWGRLETQYF